Shown below are 14 T cell receptor beta chains from a single sample sequenced in a study of Graves' ophthalmopathy and Graves' hyperthyroidism. RNA transcripts were the template, and TCR beta CDR3 regions were amplified from them. HTBI-primed RT-PCR formed the first round, and a multiplex PCR formed the second. TCRdb reprocessed the multiplex PCR reads with MiXCR, giving one entry per CDR3 protein. The top ten clones hold roughly 4.5% of a sample with 500,000 to 700,000 distinct CDR3 sequences, approximately 35% of them seen once. The material sequenced was peripheral blood or thyroid tissue (not recorded which). The receptors originated from an adult man with Graves' hyperthyroidism.

This clonotype appeared many times. V usage is TRBV4-1 and J usage is TRBJ1-1, with 10 bases lining up with TRBD1. The CDR3 runs to 16 residues. The junction had 8 bases not matched to a gene; V was cut back by 6 bases and J by 1 base. From germline, CDR1 is MGHRA and CDR2 YSYEKL. CDR3 bases: TGCGCCAGCAGGATGACAGGGGGCGGAAGGAACACTGAAGCTTTCTTT. The encoded protein is CASRMTGGGRNTEAFF.

The CDR3 sequence: CASSAYRTGEQPQHF. The CDR3 DNA sequence: TGTGCCAGCAGTGCCTACAGGACCGGGGAGCAGCCCCAGCATTTT. The chain is built from TRBV6-5 and TRBJ1-5, with D possibly matching TRBD1 (5 bases). The CDR3 sequence is 15 residues long. From germline, CDR1 is MNHEY and CDR2 SVGAGI. Trimming shortened V by 5 bases and J by 7 bases, and 18 bases separated the two germline ends.

Only one count was recorded for this clonotype. This rearrangement joins TRBV13 to TRBJ1-2; 8 positions agree with TRBD1. The CDR3 is 15 amino acids. Germline V lookup: CDR1 PRHDT, CDR2 FYEKMQ (reference sequence). The trim removed 6 bases at V and 5 bases at J, leaving 11 bases unmatched. The CDR3 DNA follows: TGTGCCAGCAGTCCCCAGAGGGACAGGCCGTATGGCTACACCTTC. This translates into CASSPQRDRPYGYTF.

The CDR3 loop reads CASVVQGNQPQHF. In DNA form, the CDR3 reads TGTGCCAGCGTAGTGCAGGGAAATCAGCCCCAGCATTTT. The chain joins TRBV28 to TRBJ1-5; D is possibly TRBD1 (5 bases). Looked up from germline, CDR1 is MDHEN and CDR2 is SYDVKM. Between the trimmed V and J ends, which lost 8 bases and 4 bases, there was a span of 12 bases. The CDR3 sequence is 13 residues long.

This clonotype appeared many times. The chain has TRBV14 and TRBJ1-2, with D maybe TRBD1 (5 bases). Germline-derived CDR1 and CDR2 are SGHDN and FVKESK. V was trimmed by 3 bases and J by 4 bases, leaving 9 bases between them. The CDR3 totals 13 residues. This chain's CDR3 is CASSHDRSYGYTF. The CDR3 bases are TGTGCCAGCAGCCATGACAGATCCTATGGCTACACCTTC.

This clonotype occurred many times. The V gene is TRBV12-3 or TRBV12-4, the J gene TRBJ1-1; D gene uncertain. CDR3 length: 13 amino acids. The V gene lost 8 bases and the J gene lost 0 bases, with 10 bases spanning the gap. The DNA of the CDR3 is TGTGCCAGCCGGACCAATTTGAACACTGAAGCTTTCTTT. Protein: CASRTNLNTEAFF.

This clonotype rates as large. V is TRBV10-3 and J is TRBJ1-5, with unresolved D. V was shortened by 0 bases and J by 3 bases, with 12 bases between the two germline ends. Germline loops: CDR1 ENHRY, CDR2 SYGVKD. The CDR3 has 16 amino acids. CDR3 in DNA: TGTGCCATCAGTGAGTCAGGGCTCATGATCAATCAGCCCCAGCATTTT. Protein sequence: CAISESGLMINQPQHF.

This clonotype was detected only a few times. This could be a read error, since a much larger clone is one nucleotide away. The CDR3 here is CASSTPGPLHF. The CDR3 DNA reads TGTGCCAGTAGTACCCCAGGACCCCTCCACTTT. The V call is TRBV19, the J call TRBJ1-6; D ambiguous. There are 11 residues in the CDR3. Germline lookup yields CDR1 LNHDA and CDR2 SQIVND (reference sequence). Trimming stripped 4 bases from V and 12 bases from J, with 7 bases between.

The gene calls are TRBV11-2 and TRBJ1-6, with 8 bases aligning to TRBD1. V dropped 4 bases and J dropped 1; count of bases not matched to a gene: 3. Germline V lookup: CDR1 SGHAT, CDR2 FQNNGV. The CDR3 sequence is 16 residues long. The CDR3 is CASSSTGVSYNSPLHF. In nucleotides, the CDR3 is TGTGCCAGCAGCTCGACAGGGGTGTCCTATAATTCACCCCTCCACTTT.

This chain joins TRBV7-9 and TRBJ2-5, with 14 bases that match TRBD2. Germline trimming cut 10 bases from V and 0 bases from J; bases unmatched to any gene: 4. Germline V CDR1 and CDR2: SEHNR, FQNEAQ (reference sequence). The CDR3 is 15 residues long. CDR3 bases: TGTGCCAAGAGGACTAGCGGGAGGAACCAAGAGACCCAGTACTTC. Translating it yields CAKRTSGRNQETQYF.

With regard to this clonotype: An end of the junction does not agree with germline; a read error may underlie this. The rearrangement uses TRBV7-8 and TRBJ2-7; 10 bases fit TRBD2. Germline CDR1 SGHVS, CDR2 FQNEAQ. This CDR3 region has 19 residues. The CDR3 DNA sequence: TGCGCCAGCAGCCAAGCGTTCGGACTAGCGGAGACTAACTCCTACGAGCAGTACTTC. Translating gives CASSQAFGLAETNSYEQYF.

The CDR3 DNA reads TGTGCCGCCATAGCTGGGGGTGAGCTGTTTTTT. Protein product: CAAIAGGELFF. V is TRBV7-9 and J is TRBJ2-2, with D perhaps TRBD1 or TRBD2 (5 bases each). This CDR3 region has 11 residues. V was clipped by 11 bases and J by 11 bases, with 15 bases between them. From germline, CDR1 is SEHNR and CDR2 FQNEAQ (reference sequence). Using reference TRBV7-9 and TRBJ2-2 for the parts outside the CDR3, the full variable domain is DTGVSQNPRHKITKRGQNVTFRCDPISEHNRLYWYRQTLGQGPEFLTYFQNEAQLEKSRLLSDRFSAERPKGSFSTLEIQRTEQGDSAMYLCAAIAGGELFFGEGSRLTVL.

V and J are TRBV10-3 and TRBJ2-7, with TRBD1 matching over 9 bases. CDR3 size: 12 residues. Per germline, CDR1 ENHRY and CDR2 SYGVKD. After removal of 11 bases from V and 5 bases from J, the junction contained 7 bases not matched to a gene. The CDR3 bases are TGTGCCTGCCGGACAGGGGAAAACGAGCAGTACTTC. Translation gives CACRTGENEQYF.

This clonotype has only a few counts. The rearrangement links TRBV7-9 to TRBJ1-3; D uncertain. CDR3 length: 14 amino acids. V was cut by 2 bases and J by 8 bases, with 13 bases left in between. Germline-derived CDR1 and CDR2 are SEHNR and FQNEAQ (reference sequence). This CDR3 is CASSLNRREDTIYF. In DNA, the CDR3 is TGTGCCAGCAGCTTAAATCGGAGGGAAGACACCATATATTTT.